Each of the 9 T cell receptor beta chains below was sequenced from the same sample in a study of CD8 T cells in ankylosing spondylitis. Overall study findings and caveats: Ankylosing spondylitis blood appeared to carry a characteristic TCR beta motif of several highly homologous variants.

No cognate antigen is known for these TCRs. MiXCR was run by TCRdb on the 5' RACE reads, yielding one entry per CDR3 protein. The profile shows under 850,000 distinct CDR3 sequences, 19% of them singletons. Sequenced material: blood, either unsorted or a sorted T cell fraction (not recorded which). The receptors here all came from a male donor with ankylosing spondylitis.

V is TRBV15 and J is TRBJ2-6, with a tentative D call TRBD2 (5 bases). The CDR3 sequence is 16 residues long. Germline CDR1 is LNHNV and CDR2 is YYDKDF (reference sequence). Trimming took 0 bases from V and 3 from J, leaving 9 bases between them. CDR3 bases: TGTGCCACCAGCAGAGACCCGGGGAGTGGGGCCAACGTCCTGACTTTC. Its translation: CATSRDPGSGANVLTF. The whole variable domain, filled in from reference TRBV15 and TRBJ2-6, reads DAMVIQNPRYQVTQFGKPVTLSCSQTLNHNVMYWYQQKSSQAPKLLFHYYDKDFNNEADTPDNFQSRRPNTSFCFLDIRSPGLGDTAMYLCATSRDPGSGANVLTFGAGSRLTVL.

This clonotype was seen a handful of times. The gene calls are TRBV6-1 and TRBJ1-2; perhaps TRBD1 as D (6 bases). The CDR3 is 13 residues long. Germline-derived CDR1 and CDR2 are MNHNS and SASEGT. V lost 6 bases to trimming and J lost 4 bases, with 12 bases between them. This chain's CDR3 is CASRPDRIYGYTF. The CDR3 region has the DNA TGTGCCAGCAGACCCGACAGGATCTATGGCTACACCTTC.

This chain links TRBV5-6 with TRBJ2-1, with 12 bases aligning to TRBD1. V lost 0 bases and J lost 8; bases outside the gene matches: 6. The CDR3 consists of 16 residues. Germline V gene data show CDR1 as SGHDT and CDR2 as YYEEEE. CDR3 protein: CASSLAPGQGAYEQFF. The CDR3 DNA reads as TGTGCCAGCAGCTTGGCCCCGGGACAGGGGGCATATGAGCAGTTCTTC.

This clonotype was picked up a small number of times. As DNA, the CDR3 is TGTGCCAGCAGTTTAAGGTATGGCACCTACGAGCAGTACTTC. Its translation is CASSLRYGTYEQYF. V is TRBV27 and J is TRBJ2-7; D not resolved. Germline V gene sequence: CDR1 MNHEY, CDR2 SMNVEV (reference sequence). The CDR3 totals 14 residues. The V end lost 2 bases, the J end lost 2 bases, and 10 bases lay between the germline ends.

This clonotype was found a few times. The rearrangement uses TRBV12-3 or TRBV12-4 and TRBJ2-1, with TRBD2 matching 8 bases. J was trimmed by 16 bases and V by 3 bases; bases with no gene match: 11. This CDR3 is 13 amino acids long. This CDR3 is CASSFSAGGFKFF. In DNA form, the CDR3 reads TGTGCCAGCAGTTTTTCTGCGGGAGGTTTCAAATTCTTC.

The chain recombines TRBV19 with TRBJ2-1; possible D gene TRBD2, 5 bases. Trimming stripped 2 bases from V and 4 bases from J, with 12 bases between. In germline, CDR1 is LNHDA, CDR2 SQIVND (reference sequence). The CDR3 is 15 amino acids. In DNA, the CDR3 is TGTGCCAGTAGTATATTTGGTACGGGATACAATGAGCAGTTCTTC. Protein sequence: CASSIFGTGYNEQFF.

The chain has TRBV28 and TRBJ2-2, with D unresolved. The germline CDR1 and CDR2 sequences are MDHEN and SYDVKM. The CDR3 consists of 15 residues. V lost 5 bases, J lost 10 bases, and 20 bases lay in between. CDR3 loop: CASSPPGLSSKELFF. CDR3 coding DNA: TGTGCCAGCAGTCCTCCCGGGCTGTCCAGCAAGGAGCTGTTTTTT.

The J gene is TRBJ2-5, the V gene TRBV7-6, with D tentatively TRBD2 (5 bases). The CDR3 covers 14 residues. The V and J ends lost 4 bases and 5 bases respectively, with 14 bases between them. Germline V gene data show CDR1 as SGHVS and CDR2 as FNYEAQ. This CDR3 reads CASSSTTSGETQYF. CDR3 bases: TGTGCCAGCAGCTCGACTACTAGTGGGGAGACCCAGTACTTC.

In its sample, this clonotype was seen a few times. The chain carries TRBV3-1 and TRBJ2-7; D remains ambiguous. Between the trimmed V and J ends, which lost 2 bases and 6 bases, there was a span of 8 bases. The CDR3 is 12 amino acids. CDR1 is LGHDT and CDR2 is YNNKEL in the germline V gene (reference sequence). In DNA, the CDR3 is TGTGCCAGCAGCCAAACGAAGGGCGAGCAGTACTTC. Protein sequence: CASSQTKGEQYF.